These 20 T cell receptor beta chains originate from one sample sequenced in a study of identical twins. TCRdb processed the 5' RACE reads anew with MiXCR; each CDR3 protein has one entry. The table lists under 400,000 distinct CDR3 sequences, roughly 9% of them singletons. The specimen sequenced was naive T cells sorted from blood. These receptors all come from a woman between 50 and 59 years old in good health.

This chain connects TRBV27 to TRBJ2-7; 9 nucleotides match TRBD1. The CDR3 has 12 residues. CDR1 is MNHEY, CDR2 SMNVEV, per germline (reference sequence). J gave up 7 bases and V 8 bases, and 6 bases lay outside the gene matches. The CDR3 loop is CASHRGRWEQYV. The CDR3 bases are TGTGCCAGCCACAGGGGGCGTTGGGAGCAGTACGTC.

The chain joins TRBV29-1 to TRBJ2-1; 11 bases agree with TRBD2. CDR1 is SQVTM and CDR2 is ANQGSEA in the germline V gene. The CDR3 runs 15 residues. The ends lost 2 bases at V and 6 bases at J; junction bases unmatched: 6. CDR3 loop: CSVELTSGSSNEQFF. The DNA of the CDR3 is TGCAGCGTTGAACTAACTAGCGGGAGTAGCAATGAGCAGTTCTTC.

The chain has TRBV20-1 and TRBJ1-2; D remains unclear. There are 14 residues in the CDR3. Germline-derived CDR1 and CDR2 are DFQATT and SNEGSKA (reference sequence). Trimming shortened V by 2 bases and J by 7 bases, and 17 bases separated the two germline ends. This CDR3 reads CSARSRTLLTGYTF. The CDR3 coding sequence is TGCAGTGCTAGATCCCGGACTCTTTTGACTGGCTACACCTTC.

This clonotype was counted a few times. The gene calls are TRBV9 and TRBJ2-3; TRBD2 aligns across 10 bases. CDR3 length: 17 residues. Germline CDR1 SGDLS, CDR2 YYNGEE. V was clipped by 0 bases and J by 3 bases; unmatched bases: 7. CDR3 region: CASSVVASGRGTDTQYF. The CDR3 nucleotides read TGTGCCAGCAGCGTAGTGGCTAGCGGGAGAGGAACAGATACGCAGTATTTT.

The chain joins TRBV20-1 to TRBJ1-6; no clear D. This CDR3 is built from 15 residues. CDR1 is DFQATT, CDR2 SNEGSKA, per germline (reference sequence). The ends were cut back, 3 bases at V and 9 bases at J, with 18 bases in the middle. CDR3 bases: TGCAGTGCTAGCGTTAACCGGGGTAATGCTTCACCCCTCCACTTT. Residues: CSASVNRGNASPLHF.

This clonotype was found a few times. V is TRBV12-5 and J is TRBJ1-2, with D unresolved. The V gene lost 3 bases and the J gene lost 4 bases, with 12 bases spanning the gap. CDR3 size: 14 residues. CDR1 is LGHNT, CDR2 FRNRAP, per germline. The CDR3 protein is CASGFLGGRYGYTF. The CDR3, as DNA: TGTGCTAGTGGTTTCCTAGGAGGACGCTATGGCTACACCTTC. Using reference TRBV12-5 and TRBJ1-2 for the parts outside the CDR3, the full variable domain is DARVTQTPRHKVTEMGQEVTMRCQPILGHNTVFWYRQTMMQGLELLAYFRNRAPLDDSGMPKDRFSAEMPDATLATLKIQPSEPRDSAVYFCASGFLGGRYGYTFGSGTRLTVV.

There are a few counts of this clonotype. V usage is TRBV4-2 and J usage is TRBJ2-1, with D maybe TRBD2 (5 bases). Trimming pared 0 bases from V and 6 bases from J, leaving 9 bases between. Germline V gene sequence: CDR1 LGHNA, CDR2 YNFKEQ. The CDR3 has 14 amino acids. The CDR3 bases are TGTGCCAGCAGCCAAGATTGGGAGTTCAATGAGCAGTTCTTC. Amino acids: CASSQDWEFNEQFF.

The chain combines TRBV3-1 with TRBJ1-2; 9 nucleotides match TRBD1. CDR1 is LGHDT and CDR2 is YNNKEL in the germline V gene (reference sequence). The CDR3 extends over 15 amino acids. Trimming at V came to 1 base and at J to 7 bases, leaving 7 bases not matched to a gene. The CDR3 is CASSQVEQGASGYTF. The DNA of the CDR3 is TGTGCCAGCAGCCAAGTGGAACAGGGGGCCAGTGGCTACACCTTC.

This rearrangement joins TRBV30 to TRBJ1-2; D might be TRBD1 (6 bases). Germline V lookup: CDR1 GTSNPN, CDR2 SVGIG (reference sequence). Trimming removed 1 base from V and 8 bases from J, with 11 bases in between. This CDR3 comprises 12 residues. CDR3 protein: CAWSGTGQGYTF. The CDR3 nucleotides are TGTGCCTGGAGTGGAACAGGGCAAGGCTACACCTTC. The whole variable domain, filled in from reference TRBV30 and TRBJ1-2, reads SQTIHQWPATLVQPVGSPLSLECTVEGTSNPNLYWYRQAAGRGLQLLFYSVGIGQISSEVPQNLSASRPQDRQFILSSKKLLLSDSGFYLCAWSGTGQGYTFGSGTRLTVV.

The sample holds a few counts of this clonotype. This sequence joins TRBV5-1 and TRBJ2-7, with D possibly called TRBD1 or TRBD2 (5 bases each). With 5 bases removed from V and 3 bases from J, the gap between germline ends came to 18 bases. The CDR3 spans 15 residues. CDR1 and CDR2 from the germline V gene are SGHRS and YFSETQ. The CDR3 bases are TGCGCCAGCAGAAATGCCGATCGAGGGGACTACGAGCAGTACGTC. Translated, it gives CASRNADRGDYEQYV.

The sample holds many counts of this clonotype. V and J are TRBV12-3 or TRBV12-4 and TRBJ2-1; TRBD2 is a possible D gene (6 bases). V lost 1 base, J lost 10 bases, and 14 bases lay in between. This CDR3 has 14 amino acids. The CDR3 is CASSLGSGVGEQFF. CDR3 DNA: TGTGCCAGCAGTTTAGGATCGGGAGTAGGGGAGCAGTTCTTC.

As concerns this clonotype: Compared with germline, one end of the junction differs, possibly owing to a read error. The gene calls are TRBV5-1 and TRBJ2-2; D remains unclear. Germline V gives CDR1 SGHRS, CDR2 YFSETQ. The CDR3 has 13 amino acids. CDR3 nucleotide sequence: TGCGTCAGCAGCTTCAAGAACACCGGGGAGCTGTTTTTT. It encodes CVSSFKNTGELFF.

Ten or more counts support this clonotype. This chain connects TRBV6-5 to TRBJ1-6, with D uncertain. Trimming removed 2 bases at V and 7 bases at J, with 12 bases between. Germline V CDR1 and CDR2: MNHEY, SVGAGI. The CDR3 contains 15 residues. For the CDR3, the DNA is TGTGCCAGCAGTTACGACAATCATCCCAATTCACCCCTCCACTTT. Translated: CASSYDNHPNSPLHF.

The table lists this clonotype with a few counts. This chain links TRBV14 with TRBJ2-2; D remains ambiguous. CDR1 SGHDN and CDR2 FVKESK come from the germline V gene. The CDR3 loop spans 14 amino acids. Deletions cut 4 bases from V and 5 bases from J, with 11 bases between. CDR3 DNA: TGTGCCAGCAGCCCTTCCACCGGAACCGGGGAGCTGTTTTTT. As protein: CASSPSTGTGELFF.

Only a few counts were recorded for this clonotype. The genes are TRBV4-1 and TRBJ1-3; a weak D match, TRBD1 (6 bases). V dropped 6 bases and J dropped 0 bases, with 15 bases sitting between them. CDR1 is MGHRA, CDR2 YSYEKL, per germline. The CDR3 contains 16 residues. CDR3 coding DNA: TGCGCCAGCAGTCAGAACACAGGGTCCTCTGGAAACACCATATATTTT. It encodes CASSQNTGSSGNTIYF.

The chain combines TRBV5-1 with TRBJ1-1; 8 bases are shared with TRBD1. With V trimmed by 0 bases and J by 7 bases, 5 bases remained unmatched. The CDR3 is 14 residues long. Looked up from germline, CDR1 is SGHRS and CDR2 is YFSETQ. The CDR3 DNA reads as TGCGCCAGCAGCTTGGGGTGGACAGGGAATGAAGCTTTCTTT. It codes for CASSLGWTGNEAFF.

This clonotype was observed at least ten times. J is TRBJ2-2 and V is TRBV10-2; D uncertain. The germline V gene has CDR1 WSHSY and CDR2 SAAADI. V was pared by 10 bases and J by 7 bases, with 16 bases between. The CDR3 extends over 13 amino acids. In nucleotides, the CDR3 is TGCGCCACCACCCTAGTGGCTAGCGGGGAGCTGTTTTTT. Protein product: CATTLVASGELFF.

This clonotype was found a few times. This sequence joins TRBV6-6 and TRBJ2-1; D possibly corresponds to TRBD2 (5 bases). Germline lookup yields CDR1 MNHNY and CDR2 SVGAGI (reference sequence). The CDR3 has 14 amino acids. V was clipped by 6 bases and J by 7 bases, with 16 bases between them. The CDR3 protein is CASRAGNIGNEQFF. The DNA of the CDR3 is TGTGCCAGCAGGGCCGGGAACATCGGGAATGAGCAGTTCTTC.

The sample holds a few counts of this clonotype. This chain links TRBV11-2 with TRBJ1-2; 7 nucleotides line up with TRBD1. Germline-derived CDR1 and CDR2 are SGHAT and FQNNGV. The V and J ends lost 0 bases and 7 bases, in that order; junction bases with no gene match: 14. The length of the CDR3 is 17 residues. CDR3 in amino acids: CASSLDSRAYRDSGYTF. The CDR3 coding sequence is TGTGCCAGCAGCTTAGATTCCCGAGCCTACAGGGACAGTGGCTACACCTTC.

Ten or more counts support this clonotype. The chain couples TRBV5-1 to TRBJ2-7, with D perhaps matching TRBD2 (6 bases). The germline V gene has CDR1 SGHRS and CDR2 YFSETQ. Trimming left V 4 bases short and J 3 bases short, with 17 bases between. This CDR3 spans 15 amino acids. CDR3 protein: CASSPVGTAYYEQYF. The CDR3 nucleotides are TGCGCCAGCAGCCCGGTTGGGACTGCTTACTACGAGCAGTACTTC.